Below are 30 T cell receptor beta chains sequenced from a single sample in a study of long-term antiretroviral therapy in people with HIV. The assay, immunoSEQ v3.0, was run at survey level. Assay used: immunoSEQ multiplex PCR; TCRdb lists only in-frame clones, some missing. This table holds 20,000 or so clones, roughly 88% found once. This specimen consisted of unsorted PBMCs, obtained 0.1 years before starting antiretroviral therapy. The receptor set was obtained from a young man with HIV.

This chain links TRBV6-1 with TRBJ2-1, with 8 bases that match TRBD2. V was clipped by 6 bases and J by 0 bases; unmatched bases: 7. The CDR3 has 16 residues. Per the germline V gene, CDR1 is MNHNS and CDR2 is SASEGT. CDR3 protein: CASSELAESSYNEQFF. DNA of the CDR3: TGTGCCAGCAGCGAACTAGCGGAGAGCTCCTACAATGAGCAGTTCTTC.

Comment on this clone: In the same sample, other DNA sequences code for this CDR3. The gene calls are TRBV5-1 and TRBJ2-7, with 8 positions matching TRBD2. This CDR3 comprises 14 residues. Germline V gives CDR1 SGHRS, CDR2 YFSETQ. V gave up 1 base and J gave up 1 base; unmatched junction bases: 1. CDR3 DNA sequence: TGCGCCAGCAGCTTGAGCGGGGGTTCCTACGAGCAGTACTTC. Encoded protein: CASSLSGGSYEQYF.

In the case of this clone: The sample has other DNA sequences that encode this CDR3 too. The V gene is TRBV2, the J gene TRBJ1-5, with 8 bases identical to TRBD1. The CDR3 sequence is 12 residues long. Germline trimming cut 7 bases from V and 5 bases from J; bases unmatched to any gene: 1. CDR1 and CDR2 (germline): SNHLY, FYNNEI. The chain's CDR3 is CASKQGDQPQHF. The CDR3, as DNA: TGTGCCAGCAAACAGGGGGATCAGCCCCAGCATTTT.

V usage is TRBV5-6 and J usage is TRBJ1-3, with 9 bases identical to TRBD1. V trimming: 4 bases; J trimming: 0 bases; junction bases outside the gene matches: 5. This CDR3 spans 16 amino acids. The germline V gene encodes CDR1 SGHDT and CDR2 YYEEEE. The CDR3 sequence is CASSLGTGSSGNTIYF. CDR3 nucleotide sequence: TGTGCCAGCAGCCTAGGGACAGGGAGCTCTGGAAACACCATATATTTT.

This chain connects TRBV10-3 to TRBJ2-2; 9 nucleotides line up with TRBD1. The germline CDR1 and CDR2 sequences are ENHRY and SYGVKD. Trimming cost V 4 bases and J 2 bases; bases outside gene matches: 14. The CDR3 runs 19 residues. The DNA for the CDR3 is TGTGCCATCAGTGCCGGGACAGGGAGAAAGGCCTTTAACACCGGGGAGCTGTTTTTT. It is translated as CAISAGTGRKAFNTGELFF.

The chain employs TRBV7-8 and TRBJ1-5; 7 bases agree with TRBD1. V gave up 4 bases and J gave up 5 bases; unmatched junction bases: 8. The CDR3 spans 15 residues. Germline V gene lookup returns CDR1 SGHVS and CDR2 FQNEAQ. In DNA, the CDR3 is TGTGCCAGCAGCTCTTCAGGGGGTAGGGATCAGCCCCAGCATTTT. This translates into CASSSSGGRDQPQHF.

The chain couples TRBV7-9 to TRBJ1-6; D is uncertain. This CDR3 contains 15 residues. The ends were cut back, 3 bases at V and 0 bases at J, with 6 bases in the middle. CDR1 is SEHNR, CDR2 FQNEAQ, per germline (reference sequence). The CDR3 spells CASSLGSSYNSPLHF. Here the CDR3 DNA reads TGTGCCAGCAGCTTGGGGAGCTCCTATAATTCACCCCTCCACTTT. The whole variable domain, filled in from reference TRBV7-9 and TRBJ1-6, reads DTGVSQNPRHKITKRGQNVTFRCDPISEHNRLYWYRQTLGQGPEFLTYFQNEAQLEKSRLLSDRFSAERPKGSFSTLEIQRTEQGDSAMYLCASSLGSSYNSPLHFGNGTRLTVT.

V gene TRBV5-7 combines with J gene TRBJ2-3, with D unclear. Being an ORF, TRBV5-7 has a function that is uncertain. Trimming pared 1 base from V and 2 bases from J, leaving 2 bases between. The CDR3 covers 12 residues. The CDR3 region has the DNA TGTGCCAGCAGCTTGTTCACAGATACGCAGTATTTT. Translating it yields CASSLFTDTQYF.

The V call is TRBV6-5, the J call TRBJ2-1; the D is unclear. Germline-derived CDR1 and CDR2 are MNHEY and SVGAGI. This CDR3 has 15 residues. The germline V and J ends were trimmed by 10 bases and 4 bases, with 20 bases remaining between them. Here the CDR3 DNA reads TGTGCCACGACCCCAGGCCCGGGTTATTACAATGAGCAGTTCTTC. The encoded protein is CATTPGPGYYNEQFF.

The chain links TRBV13 to TRBJ1-4; a possible D gene is TRBD1 (6 bases). Germline V gives CDR1 PRHDT, CDR2 FYEKMQ (reference sequence). The CDR3 totals 15 residues. V was trimmed by 0 bases and J by 6 bases, leaving 11 bases between them. Here the CDR3 reads CASSLGAGEDEKLFF. In DNA form, the CDR3 reads TGTGCCAGCAGCTTAGGGGCAGGGGAAGATGAAAAACTGTTTTTT.

This chain joins TRBV6-1 and TRBJ1-1; tentatively, D is TRBD1 (5 bases). CDR3 length: 13 amino acids. CDR1 and CDR2 from the germline V gene are MNHNS and SASEGT. Trimming took off 3 bases at V and 8 bases at J, with 13 bases between the two ends. The CDR3 coding sequence is TGTGCCAGCAGTGACAGGGAAGCAACCGAAGCTTTCTTT. It yields the protein CASSDREATEAFF.

This clone is labeled as medium-sized. This specimen includes other DNA sequences encoding the same CDR3. The rearrangement joins TRBV6-5 to TRBJ1-1, with a weak D call TRBD1 (6 bases). V was shortened by 0 bases and J by 5 bases, with 13 bases between the two germline ends. This CDR3 is 15 amino acids long. Germline V gene sequence: CDR1 MNHEY, CDR2 SVGAGI. The CDR3 sequence: CASSYSSRGGTEAFF. DNA for the CDR3: TGTGCCAGCAGTTACTCGAGCAGGGGAGGGACTGAAGCTTTCTTT.

This rearrangement joins TRBV21-1 to TRBJ1-1; TRBD1, the table's D call, was not compared with the DNA. TRBV21-1 is a known pseudogene. The CDR3 loop spans 15 amino acids. Here the CDR3 DNA reads TGTGCCAGCAGGAAAAGGGGTGGGTCACCCACTGAAGCTTTCTTT. Translation gives CASRKRGGSPTEAFF.

The chain carries TRBV7-3 and TRBJ1-1; D is possibly TRBD1 (6 bases). The CDR3 spans 13 residues. V gave up 5 bases and J gave up 1 base, with 8 bases separating them. CDR1 and CDR2 (germline): SGHTA, FQGTGA. The CDR3: CASSQGPNTEAFF. CDR3 DNA sequence: TGTGCCAGCAGCCAGGGGCCGAACACTGAAGCTTTCTTT.

The chain carries TRBV9 and TRBJ1-2; D call uncertain. Looked up from germline, CDR1 is SGDLS and CDR2 is YYNGEE. The CDR3 spans 14 residues. Trimming shortened V by 3 bases and J by 2 bases, and 11 bases separated the two germline ends. The CDR3 DNA follows: TGTGCCAGCAGCGCCCCTCTGGGGAACTATGGCTACACCTTC. As protein: CASSAPLGNYGYTF. Full variable domain (rest looked up from reference TRBV9 and TRBJ1-2): DSGVTQTPKHLITATGQRVTLRCSPRSGDLSVYWYQQSLDQGLQFLIQYYNGEERAKGNILERFSAQQFPDLHSELNLSSLELGDSALYFCASSAPLGNYGYTFGSGTRLTVV.

The chain carries TRBV9 and TRBJ2-5, with 10 positions matching TRBD2. Per germline, CDR1 SGDLS and CDR2 YYNGEE. The CDR3 sequence is 15 residues long. With 4 bases clipped from V and 2 bases from J, the junction kept 5 bases outside the gene matches. CDR3 sequence reads: CASSTSGAMQETQYF. As DNA, the CDR3 is TGTGCCAGCAGCACTAGCGGGGCCATGCAAGAGACCCAGTACTTC.

This clone was found once. The rearrangement links TRBV4-1 to TRBJ1-5, with unresolved D. The V gene's germline CDR1 is MGHRA and CDR2 YSYEKL. The CDR3 runs 15 residues. Trimming took off 1 base at V and 3 bases at J, with 10 bases between the two ends. CDR3 nucleotides: TGCGCCAGCAGCCAAGGACCGGACCTCAATCAGCCCCAGCATTTT. This translates into CASSQGPDLNQPQHF.

J is TRBJ2-7 and V is TRBV28; possible D gene TRBD1, 5 bases. The CDR3 covers 16 residues. Trimming removed 2 bases at V and 1 base at J, with 15 bases between. CDR1 MDHEN and CDR2 SYDVKM come from the germline V gene. In DNA form, the CDR3 reads TGTGCCAGCAGTTTAGCCCGAGGCTCAGGGTCCTACGAGCAGTACTTC. This encodes CASSLARGSGSYEQYF.

The CDR3 here is CASSHRQGWTGNTIYF. CDR3 bases: TGTGCCAGCAGCCACCGACAGGGTTGGACTGGAAACACCATATATTTT. The V and J genes are TRBV11-2 and TRBJ1-3; 7 bases match TRBD1. The CDR3 has 16 residues. J was trimmed by 2 bases and V by 5 bases; bases with no gene match: 9. Germline V CDR1 and CDR2: SGHAT, FQNNGV.

This clone was seen just once. The V call is TRBV27, the J call TRBJ2-5, with 10 bases identical to TRBD1. CDR3 length: 18 amino acids. V lost 1 base to trimming and J lost 2 bases; unmatched junction nucleotides: 10. Per the germline V gene, CDR1 is MNHEY and CDR2 is SMNVEV (reference sequence). In nucleotides, the CDR3 is TGTGCCAGCAGTTTATTCACGCGGGGGACAGGGGATCAAGAGACCCAGTACTTC. This sequence encodes CASSLFTRGTGDQETQYF.

The chain employs TRBV6-1 and TRBJ1-1; D possibly corresponds to TRBD1 (6 bases). Trimming took 6 bases from V and 1 from J, leaving 6 bases between them. This CDR3 region has 12 residues. Looked up from germline, CDR1 is MNHNS and CDR2 is SASEGT. The CDR3 sequence is CASRGQNTEAFF. The CDR3, as DNA: TGTGCCAGCAGGGGACAGAACACTGAAGCTTTCTTT.

CDR3 bases: TGTGCCAGCAGTTACTCGAAAGGTGCAGCTAGTAAGACCCAGTACTTC. The encoded protein is CASSYSKGAASKTQYF. The V gene is TRBV6-5, the J gene TRBJ2-5; D not certain. The CDR3 spans 16 residues. CDR1 is MNHEY and CDR2 is SVGAGI in the germline V gene. V gave up 0 bases and J gave up 6 bases, with 17 bases separating them.

V and J are TRBV30 and TRBJ2-1, with TRBD1 matching 8 bases. Trimming removed 5 bases from V and 5 bases from J; junction bases left unmatched: 8. The CDR3 has 14 amino acids. CDR1 GTSNPN and CDR2 SVGIG come from the germline V gene (reference sequence). CDR3 amino acids: CAWHRGTSNNEQFF. CDR3 bases: TGTGCCTGGCACAGGGGGACGTCGAACAATGAGCAGTTCTTC.

The rearrangement links TRBV7-9 to TRBJ2-2; unclear D gene. The CDR3 length is 11 residues. Germline assignment: CDR1 SEHNR and CDR2 FQNEAQ (reference sequence). V dropped 7 bases and J dropped 4 bases, with 4 bases sitting between them. The CDR3 nucleotides read TGTGCCAGCACCACCACCGGGGAGCTGTTTTTT. Its translation: CASTTTGELFF.

This clone was detected a few times. The chain recombines TRBV14 with TRBJ1-3; D not resolved. This CDR3 spans 14 amino acids. Germline V CDR1 and CDR2: SGHDN, FVKESK. The germline V and J ends were trimmed by 4 bases and 6 bases, with 13 bases remaining between them. CDR3 DNA: TGTGCCAGCAGCCCACCGTACAAGCCAAACACCATATATTTT. Translation gives CASSPPYKPNTIYF.

The rearrangement links TRBV6-1 to TRBJ1-1; TRBD1 is a possible D gene (6 bases). Germline CDR1 MNHNS, CDR2 SASEGT. Trimming shortened V by 3 bases and J by 1 base, and 9 bases separated the two germline ends. This CDR3 is 14 amino acids long. The CDR3 DNA reads TGTGCCAGCAGTGAGGGGACAACGAACACTGAAGCTTTCTTT. This translates into CASSEGTTNTEAFF.

The V gene is TRBV19, the J gene TRBJ1-1; D gene uncertain. This CDR3 is 12 amino acids long. V was cut by 3 bases and J by 6 bases, with 8 bases left in between. Germline CDR1 reads LNHDA; CDR2 reads SQIVND (reference sequence). This CDR3 is CASSMYRSEAFF. CDR3 DNA: TGTGCCAGTAGTATGTACAGATCTGAAGCTTTCTTT.

This clone came up once. The chain combines TRBV19 with TRBJ1-5, with D perhaps matching TRBD1 (5 bases). V was shortened by 3 bases and J by 1 base, with 10 bases between the two germline ends. The germline V gene encodes CDR1 LNHDA and CDR2 SQIVND (reference sequence). The CDR3 is 15 residues long. The DNA of the CDR3 is TGTGCCAGTAGTATGTGGGGCTTGAGCAATCAGCCCCAGCATTTT. Its translation is CASSMWGLSNQPQHF. The variable domain in full, with the rest retrieved from reference TRBV19 and TRBJ1-5, is DGGITQSPKYLFRKEGQNVTLSCEQNLNHDAMYWYRQDPGQGLRLIYYSQIVNDFQKGDIAEGYSVSREKKESFPLTVTSAQKNPTAFYLCASSMWGLSNQPQHFGDGTRLSIL.

This chain uses TRBV27 with TRBJ2-2; D perhaps matches TRBD1 (6 bases). The CDR3 spans 15 residues. V lost 2 bases to trimming and J lost 2 bases, with 9 bases between them. Germline assignment: CDR1 MNHEY and CDR2 SMNVEV (reference sequence). The CDR3 sequence: CASSLKGTNTGELFF. The CDR3 bases are TGTGCCAGCAGTTTAAAAGGGACAAACACCGGGGAGCTGTTTTTT.

CDR3 DNA sequence: TGTGCCAGCAAGAGAACTAGCGGGGACACAGATACGCAGTATTTT. Its protein is CASKRTSGDTDTQYF. The chain couples TRBV7-3 to TRBJ2-3; 10 bases align to TRBD2. CDR3 length equals 15 residues. Trimming removed 7 bases from V and 2 bases from J; junction bases left unmatched: 6. Germline assignment: CDR1 SGHTA and CDR2 FQGTGA.